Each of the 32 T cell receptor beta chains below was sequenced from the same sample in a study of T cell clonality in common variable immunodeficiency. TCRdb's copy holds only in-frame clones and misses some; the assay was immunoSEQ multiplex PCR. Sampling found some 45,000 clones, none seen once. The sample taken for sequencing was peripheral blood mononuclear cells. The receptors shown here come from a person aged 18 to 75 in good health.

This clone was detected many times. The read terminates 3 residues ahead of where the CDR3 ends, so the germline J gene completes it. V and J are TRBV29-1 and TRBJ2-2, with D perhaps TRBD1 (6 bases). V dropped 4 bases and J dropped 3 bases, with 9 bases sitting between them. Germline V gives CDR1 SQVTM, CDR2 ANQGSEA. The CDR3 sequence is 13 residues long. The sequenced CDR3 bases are TGCAGCGTTGGGGGGCGGGACACCGGGGAG. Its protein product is CSVGGRDTGE. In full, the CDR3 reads CSVGGRDTGELFF.

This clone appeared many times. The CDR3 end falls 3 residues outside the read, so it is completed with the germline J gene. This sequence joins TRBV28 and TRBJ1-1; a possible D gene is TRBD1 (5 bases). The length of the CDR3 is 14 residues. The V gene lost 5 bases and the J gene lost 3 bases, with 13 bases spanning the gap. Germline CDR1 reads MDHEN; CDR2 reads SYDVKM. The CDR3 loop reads CASSNEGIYTEAFF. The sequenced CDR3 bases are TGTGCCAGCAGTAACGAGGGGATCTACACTGAA.

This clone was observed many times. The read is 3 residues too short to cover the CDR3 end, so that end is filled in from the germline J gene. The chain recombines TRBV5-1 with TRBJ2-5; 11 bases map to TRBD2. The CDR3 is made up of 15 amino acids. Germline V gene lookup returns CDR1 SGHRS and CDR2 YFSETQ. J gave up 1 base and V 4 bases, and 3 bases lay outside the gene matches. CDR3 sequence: CASSGSGGVQETQYF. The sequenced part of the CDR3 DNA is TGCGCCAGCAGCGGTAGCGGGGGGGTCCAAGAGACC.

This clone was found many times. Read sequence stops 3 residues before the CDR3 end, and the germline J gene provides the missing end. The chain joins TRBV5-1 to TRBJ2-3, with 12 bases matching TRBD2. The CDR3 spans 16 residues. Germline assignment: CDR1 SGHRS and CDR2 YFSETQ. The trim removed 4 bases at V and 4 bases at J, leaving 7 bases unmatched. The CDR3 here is CASSPPSGGGADTQYF. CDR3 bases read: TGCGCCAGCAGCCCCCCTAGCGGGGGGGGCGCAGATACG. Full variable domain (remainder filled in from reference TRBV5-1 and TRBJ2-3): KAGVTQTPRYLIKTRGQQVTLSCSPISGHRSVSWYQQTPGQGLQFLFEYFSETQRNKGNFPGRFSGRQFSNSRSEMNVSTLELGDSALYLCASSPPSGGGADTQYFGPGTRLTVL.

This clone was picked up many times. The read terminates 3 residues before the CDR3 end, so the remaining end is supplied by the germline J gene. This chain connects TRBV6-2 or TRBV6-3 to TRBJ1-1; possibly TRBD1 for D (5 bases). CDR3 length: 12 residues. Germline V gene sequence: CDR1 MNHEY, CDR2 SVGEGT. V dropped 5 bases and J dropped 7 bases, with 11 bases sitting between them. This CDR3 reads CASSPRGSEAFF. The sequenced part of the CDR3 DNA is TGTGCCAGCAGTCCACGGGGGAGTGAA.

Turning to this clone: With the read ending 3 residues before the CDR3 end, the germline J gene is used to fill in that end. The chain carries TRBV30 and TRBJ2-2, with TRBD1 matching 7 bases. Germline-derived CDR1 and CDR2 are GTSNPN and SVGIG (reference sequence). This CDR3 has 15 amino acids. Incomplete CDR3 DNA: TGTGCCTGGAGTGGGCGACAGGGTCTCAATTCACCG. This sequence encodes CAWSGRQGLNSP. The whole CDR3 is CAWSGRQGLNSPLFF.

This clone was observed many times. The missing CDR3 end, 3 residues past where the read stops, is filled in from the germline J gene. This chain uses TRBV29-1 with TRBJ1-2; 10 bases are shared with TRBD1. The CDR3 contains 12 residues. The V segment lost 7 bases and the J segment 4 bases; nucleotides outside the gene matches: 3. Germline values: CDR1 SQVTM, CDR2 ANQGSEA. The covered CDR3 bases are TGCAGCGCCGGACAGGGGGGCTATGGC. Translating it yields CSAGQGGYG. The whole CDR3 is CSAGQGGYGYTF.

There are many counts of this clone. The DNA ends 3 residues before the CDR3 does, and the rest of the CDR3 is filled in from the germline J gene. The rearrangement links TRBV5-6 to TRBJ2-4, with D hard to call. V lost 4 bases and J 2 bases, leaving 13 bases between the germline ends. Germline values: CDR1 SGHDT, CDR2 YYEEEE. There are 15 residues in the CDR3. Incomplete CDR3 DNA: TGTGCCAGCAGCCCTTCCATAGGGTCCAAAAACATT. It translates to CASSPSIGSKNI. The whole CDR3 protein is CASSPSIGSKNIQYF. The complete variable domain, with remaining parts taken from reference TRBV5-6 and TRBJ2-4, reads DAGVTQSPTHLIKTRGQQVTLRCSPKSGHDTVSWYQQALGQGPQFIFQYYEEEERQRGNFPDRFSGHQFPNYSSELNVNALLLGDSALYLCASSPSIGSKNIQYFGAGTRLSVL.

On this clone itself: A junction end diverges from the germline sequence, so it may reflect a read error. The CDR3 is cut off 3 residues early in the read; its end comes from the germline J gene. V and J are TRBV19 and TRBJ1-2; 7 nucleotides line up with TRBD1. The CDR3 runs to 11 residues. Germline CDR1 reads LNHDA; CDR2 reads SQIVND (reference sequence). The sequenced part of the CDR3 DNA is TGTTCCAGTAGGGGGCTAGCGGTC. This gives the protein CSSRGLAV. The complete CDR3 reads CSSRGLAVYTF.

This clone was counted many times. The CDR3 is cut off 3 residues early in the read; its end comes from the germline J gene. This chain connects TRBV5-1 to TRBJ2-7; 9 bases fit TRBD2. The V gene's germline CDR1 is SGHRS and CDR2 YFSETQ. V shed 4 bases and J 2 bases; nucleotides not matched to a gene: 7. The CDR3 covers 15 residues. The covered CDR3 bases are TGCGCCAGCAGCCCCTTGAGCGGGGGGACCTACGAG. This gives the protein CASSPLSGGTYE. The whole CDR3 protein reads CASSPLSGGTYEQYF.

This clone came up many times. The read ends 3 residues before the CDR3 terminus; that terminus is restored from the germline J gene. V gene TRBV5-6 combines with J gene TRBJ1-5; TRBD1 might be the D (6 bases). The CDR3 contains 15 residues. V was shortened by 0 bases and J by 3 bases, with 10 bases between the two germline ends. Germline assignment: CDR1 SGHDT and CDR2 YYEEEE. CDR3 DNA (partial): TGTGCCAGCAGCTTGGGGCAGGGGCTCAATCAGCCC. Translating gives CASSLGQGLNQP. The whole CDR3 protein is CASSLGQGLNQPQHF.

The DNA read from the CDR3 is TGTGCCAGCTCATCTACGACAGGGGGCTACACTGAA. Residues: CASSSTTGGYTE. In full, the CDR3 reads CASSSTTGGYTEAFF. J is TRBJ1-1 and V is TRBV18; 10 bases align to TRBD1. The DNA ends 3 residues before the CDR3 does, and the rest of the CDR3 is filled in from the germline J gene. J gave up 3 bases and V 5 bases, and 6 bases lay outside the gene matches. Germline-derived CDR1 and CDR2 are KGHSH and LQKENI. The CDR3 loop spans 15 amino acids.

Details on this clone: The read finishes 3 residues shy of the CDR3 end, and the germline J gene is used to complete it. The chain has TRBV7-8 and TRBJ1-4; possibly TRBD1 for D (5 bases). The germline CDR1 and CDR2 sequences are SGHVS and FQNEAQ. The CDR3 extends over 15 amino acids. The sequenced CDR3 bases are TGTGCCAGCAGCTTAGCCGACGGCGGCAATGGGGCA. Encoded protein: CASSLADGGNGA. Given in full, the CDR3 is CASSLADGGNGALFF.

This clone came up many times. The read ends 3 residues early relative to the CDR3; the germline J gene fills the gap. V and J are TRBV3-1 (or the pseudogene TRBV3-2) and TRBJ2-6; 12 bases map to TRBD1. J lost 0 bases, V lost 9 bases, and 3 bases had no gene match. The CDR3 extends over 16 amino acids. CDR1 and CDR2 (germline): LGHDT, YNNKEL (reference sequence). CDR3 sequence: CARGTGGLSGANVLTF. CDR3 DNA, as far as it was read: TGTGCCAGAGGGACAGGGGGCCTCTCTGGGGCCAACGTC.

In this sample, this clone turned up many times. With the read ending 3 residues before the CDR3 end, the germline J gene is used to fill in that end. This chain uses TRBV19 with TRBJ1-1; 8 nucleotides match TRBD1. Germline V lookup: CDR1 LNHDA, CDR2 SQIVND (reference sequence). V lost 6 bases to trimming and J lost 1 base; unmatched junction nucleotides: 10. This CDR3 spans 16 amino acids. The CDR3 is CASRTIQGGRNTEAFF. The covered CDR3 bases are TGTGCCAGTAGAACCATACAGGGGGGCAGGAACACTGAA.

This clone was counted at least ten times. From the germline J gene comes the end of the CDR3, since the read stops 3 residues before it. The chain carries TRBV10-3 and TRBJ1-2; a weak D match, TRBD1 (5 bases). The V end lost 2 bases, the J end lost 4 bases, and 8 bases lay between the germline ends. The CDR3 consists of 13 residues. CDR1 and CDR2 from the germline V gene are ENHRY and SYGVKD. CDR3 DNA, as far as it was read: TGTGCCATCAGTGAGCACAGGTCCTATGGC. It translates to CAISEHRSYG. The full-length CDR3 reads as CAISEHRSYGYTF.

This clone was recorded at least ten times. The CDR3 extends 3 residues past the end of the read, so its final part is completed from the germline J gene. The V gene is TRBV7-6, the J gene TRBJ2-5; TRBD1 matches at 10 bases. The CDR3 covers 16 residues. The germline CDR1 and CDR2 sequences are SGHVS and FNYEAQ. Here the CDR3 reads CATGTGVDEIQETQYF. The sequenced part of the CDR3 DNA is TGTGCTACCGGGACAGGGGTTGATGAAATCCAAGAGACC.

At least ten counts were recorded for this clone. CDR3 amino acids: CAGGGTGRRSDGYTF. Incomplete CDR3 DNA: TGTGCCGGGGGGGGTACAGGGCGAAGGAGCGATGGC. The chain is built from TRBV7-9 and TRBJ1-2; tentatively, D is TRBD1 (6 bases). The read comes to an end 3 residues before the CDR3 does, leaving the germline J gene to fill in the end. Germline assignment: CDR1 SEHNR and CDR2 FQNEAQ (reference sequence). V dropped 11 bases and J dropped 6 bases, with 25 bases sitting between them. The CDR3 has 15 amino acids. Full variable domain (rest looked up from reference TRBV7-9 and TRBJ1-2): DTGVSQNPRHKITKRGQNVTFRCDPISEHNRLYWYRQTLGQGPEFLTYFQNEAQLEKSRLLSDRFSAERPKGSFSTLEIQRTEQGDSAMYLCAGGGTGRRSDGYTFGSGTRLTVV.

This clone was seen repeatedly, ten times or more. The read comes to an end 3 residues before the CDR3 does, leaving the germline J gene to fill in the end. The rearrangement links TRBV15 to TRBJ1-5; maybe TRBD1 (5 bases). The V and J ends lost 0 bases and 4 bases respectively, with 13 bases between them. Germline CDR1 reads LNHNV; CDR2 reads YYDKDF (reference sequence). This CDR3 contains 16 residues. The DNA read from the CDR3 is TGTGCCACCAGCAGAGATCTCCGGGGGGGAAATCAGCCC. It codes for CATSRDLRGGNQP. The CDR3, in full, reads CATSRDLRGGNQPQHF.

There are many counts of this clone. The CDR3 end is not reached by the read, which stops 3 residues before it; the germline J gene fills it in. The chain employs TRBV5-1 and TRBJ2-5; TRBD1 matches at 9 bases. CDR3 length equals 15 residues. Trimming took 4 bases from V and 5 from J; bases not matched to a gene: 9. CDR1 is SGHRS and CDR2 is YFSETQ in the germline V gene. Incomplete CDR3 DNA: TGCGCCAGCAGCACCGGACCGACAGGGGGTGAGACC. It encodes CASSTGPTGGET. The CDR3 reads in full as CASSTGPTGGETQYF.

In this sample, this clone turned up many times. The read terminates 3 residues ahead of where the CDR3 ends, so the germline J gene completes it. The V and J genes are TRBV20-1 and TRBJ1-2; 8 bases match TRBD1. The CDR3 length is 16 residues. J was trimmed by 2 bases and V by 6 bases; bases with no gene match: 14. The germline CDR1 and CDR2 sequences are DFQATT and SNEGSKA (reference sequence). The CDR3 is CSATGTGANQNYGYTF. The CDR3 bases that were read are TGCAGTGCAACTGGGACAGGCGCTAACCAAAACTATGGC.

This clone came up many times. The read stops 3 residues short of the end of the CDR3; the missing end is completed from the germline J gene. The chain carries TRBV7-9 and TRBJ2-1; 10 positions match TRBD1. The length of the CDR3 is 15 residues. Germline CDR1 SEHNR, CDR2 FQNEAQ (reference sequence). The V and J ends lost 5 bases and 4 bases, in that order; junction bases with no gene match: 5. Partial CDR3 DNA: TGTGCCAGCAGCCTCGACAGGGGGCTTTACAATGAG. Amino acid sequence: CASSLDRGLYNE. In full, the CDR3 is CASSLDRGLYNEQFF.

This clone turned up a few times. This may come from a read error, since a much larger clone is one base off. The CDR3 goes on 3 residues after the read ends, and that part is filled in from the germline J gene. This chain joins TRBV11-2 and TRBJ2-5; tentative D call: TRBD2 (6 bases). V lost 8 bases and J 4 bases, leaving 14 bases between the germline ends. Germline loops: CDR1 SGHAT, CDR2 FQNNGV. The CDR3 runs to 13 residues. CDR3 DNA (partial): TGTGCCAGCGGGGCTAGCGAGTTAGAGACC. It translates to CASGASELET. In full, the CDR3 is CASGASELETQYF.

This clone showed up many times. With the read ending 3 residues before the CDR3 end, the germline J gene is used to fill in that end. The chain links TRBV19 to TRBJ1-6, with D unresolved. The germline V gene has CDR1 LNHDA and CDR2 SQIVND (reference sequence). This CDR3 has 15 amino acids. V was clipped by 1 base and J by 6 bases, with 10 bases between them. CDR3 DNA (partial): TGTGCCAGTAGTATAGTCGGACTGATTAATTCACCC. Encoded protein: CASSIVGLINSP. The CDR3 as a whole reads CASSIVGLINSPLHF.

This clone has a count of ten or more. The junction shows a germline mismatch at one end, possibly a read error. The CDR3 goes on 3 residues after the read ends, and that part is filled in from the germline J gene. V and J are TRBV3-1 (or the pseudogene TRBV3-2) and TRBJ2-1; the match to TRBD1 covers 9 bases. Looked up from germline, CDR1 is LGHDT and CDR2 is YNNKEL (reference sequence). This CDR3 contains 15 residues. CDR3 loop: CASTQWDRASNEQFF. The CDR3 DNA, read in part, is TGTGCCAGCACCCAATGGGACAGGGCTTCGAATGAG.

This CDR3 reads CASKPGTGTYEQYF. CDR3 bases read: TGCGCCAGTAAGCCGGGGACAGGGACCTACGAG. This rearrangement joins TRBV5-1 to TRBJ2-7; 9 bases fit TRBD1. The read ends 3 residues shy of where the CDR3 ends; the end is completed using the germline J gene. Germline CDR1 reads SGHRS; CDR2 reads YFSETQ. The V segment lost 8 bases and the J segment 2 bases; nucleotides outside the gene matches: 8. This CDR3 region has 14 residues.

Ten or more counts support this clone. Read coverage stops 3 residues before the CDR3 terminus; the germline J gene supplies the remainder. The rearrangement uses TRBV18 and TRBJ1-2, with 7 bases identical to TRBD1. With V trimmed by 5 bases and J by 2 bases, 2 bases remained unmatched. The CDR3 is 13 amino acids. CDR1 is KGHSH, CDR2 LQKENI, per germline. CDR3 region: CASSEQGNYGYTF. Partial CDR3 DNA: TGTGCCAGCTCAGAACAGGGGAACTATGGC. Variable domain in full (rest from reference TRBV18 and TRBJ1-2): NAGVMQNPRHLVRRRGQEARLRCSPMKGHSHVYWYRQLPEEGLKFMVYLQKENIIDESGMPKERFSAEFPKEGPSILRIQQVVRGDSAAYFCASSEQGNYGYTFGSGTRLTVV.

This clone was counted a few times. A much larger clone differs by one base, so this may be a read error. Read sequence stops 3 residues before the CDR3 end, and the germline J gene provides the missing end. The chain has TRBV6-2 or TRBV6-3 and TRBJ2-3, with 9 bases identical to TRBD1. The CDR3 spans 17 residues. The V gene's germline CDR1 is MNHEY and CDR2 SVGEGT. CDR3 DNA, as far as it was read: TGTGCCAGCAGATACCAAACAGGGGGCGCGGGCAATCAGCCG. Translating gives CASRYQTGGAGNQP. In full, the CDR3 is CASRYQTGGAGNQPQYF.

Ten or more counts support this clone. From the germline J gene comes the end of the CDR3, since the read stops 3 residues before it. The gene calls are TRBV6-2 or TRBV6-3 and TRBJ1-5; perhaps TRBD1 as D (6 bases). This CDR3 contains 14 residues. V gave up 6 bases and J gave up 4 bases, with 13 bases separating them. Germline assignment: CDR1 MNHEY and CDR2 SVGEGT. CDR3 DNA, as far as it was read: TGTGCCAGCAGGGCCTCTACAGGGAATCAGCCC. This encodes CASRASTGNQP. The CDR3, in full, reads CASRASTGNQPQHF.

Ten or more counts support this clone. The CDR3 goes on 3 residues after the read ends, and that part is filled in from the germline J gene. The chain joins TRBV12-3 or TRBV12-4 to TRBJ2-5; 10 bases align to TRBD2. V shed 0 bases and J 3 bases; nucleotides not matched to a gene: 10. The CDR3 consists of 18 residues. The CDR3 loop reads CASSLAPSGGAGEETQYF. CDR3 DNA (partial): TGTGCCAGCAGTTTAGCGCCCAGCGGGGGGGCTGGGGAAGAGACC.

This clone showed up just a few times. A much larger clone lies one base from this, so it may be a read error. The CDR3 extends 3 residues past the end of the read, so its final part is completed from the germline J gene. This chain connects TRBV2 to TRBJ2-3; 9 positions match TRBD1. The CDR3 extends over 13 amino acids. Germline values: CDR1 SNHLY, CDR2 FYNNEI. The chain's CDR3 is CASRRTGDQPQYF. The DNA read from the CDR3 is TGTGCCAGCAGACGGACAGGGGATCAGCCG.

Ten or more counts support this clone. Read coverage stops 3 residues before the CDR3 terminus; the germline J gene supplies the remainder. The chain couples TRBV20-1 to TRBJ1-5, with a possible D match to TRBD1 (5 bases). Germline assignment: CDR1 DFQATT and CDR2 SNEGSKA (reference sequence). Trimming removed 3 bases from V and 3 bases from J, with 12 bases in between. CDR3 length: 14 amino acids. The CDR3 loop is CSASRSGNNQPQHF. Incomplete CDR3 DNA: TGCAGTGCTAGTAGGTCAGGGAACAATCAGCCC.